Presented here are 10 T cell receptor beta chains from one specimen sequenced in a study of cytomegalovirus exposure and HLA in healthy donors. The data were produced by immunoSEQ multiplex PCR, yet TCRdb's version contains in-frame clones alone and is incomplete. This table holds 350,000 or so clones, approximately 90% found once. The sample was PBMCs. All receptors derive from a woman under 30 in good health and CMV-seronegative.

This clone showed up just once. This chain uses TRBV7-9 with TRBJ2-4; D not certain. The CDR3 totals 17 residues. Looked up from germline, CDR1 is SEHNR and CDR2 is FQNEAQ (reference sequence). V shed 4 bases and J shed 5 bases, with 21 bases lying between them. CDR3: CASSSRVVVGLQNIQYF. The DNA for the CDR3 is TGTGCCAGCAGCTCTCGGGTGGTGGTCGGCCTACAAAACATTCAGTACTTC.

This clone has a handful of counts. The rearrangement links TRBV6-6 to TRBJ2-3; D might be TRBD2 (6 bases). Trimming stripped 0 bases from V and 5 bases from J, with 15 bases between. The CDR3 consists of 16 residues. Germline V gives CDR1 MNHNY, CDR2 SVGAGI (reference sequence). The CDR3 region is CASSYSSRLDVDTQYF. In DNA, the CDR3 is TGTGCCAGCAGTTACTCGAGTAGACTAGACGTAGATACGCAGTATTTT.

This clone has just one count. The chain is built from TRBV7-9 and TRBJ1-2, with TRBD1 matching over 8 bases. Losses at the gene ends were 7 bases for V and 6 bases for J; bases not matched to a gene: 7. Germline V gives CDR1 SEHNR, CDR2 FQNEAQ (reference sequence). The length of the CDR3 is 13 residues. CDR3 nucleotides: TGTGCCAGCATACCCACAGGGGGAAATGGCTACACCTTC. It encodes CASIPTGGNGYTF.

The V and J genes are TRBV5-1 and TRBJ2-7, with 8 nucleotides matching TRBD1. Germline CDR1 and CDR2: SGHRS and YFSETQ. This CDR3 comprises 14 residues. Losses at the gene ends were 6 bases for V and 3 bases for J; bases not matched to a gene: 8. Here the CDR3 reads CASIGQGLRYEQYF. The CDR3 DNA sequence: TGCGCCAGCATCGGACAGGGCCTCCGCTACGAGCAGTACTTC.

CDR3 bases: TGCGCCAGCAGCCAAGTTGGGACTAGCCGTCGGAATGAGCAGTTCTTC. It encodes CASSQVGTSRRNEQFF. V usage is TRBV4-1 and J usage is TRBJ2-1; 9 nucleotides match TRBD2. V lost 1 base to trimming and J lost 7 bases; unmatched junction nucleotides: 8. CDR3 length: 16 residues. The germline V gene encodes CDR1 MGHRA and CDR2 YSYEKL.

V usage is TRBV28 and J usage is TRBJ2-7, with TRBD1 as a possible D gene (5 bases). The CDR3 length is 16 residues. V lost 1 base to trimming and J lost 6 bases, with 19 bases between them. Germline V gene lookup returns CDR1 MDHEN and CDR2 SYDVKM. The CDR3: CASSLYPLQGIAEQYF. CDR3 coding DNA: TGTGCCAGCAGTTTATATCCCCTGCAGGGAATAGCCGAGCAGTACTTC.

The sample holds one count of this clone. This chain links TRBV28 with TRBJ1-1, with D possibly being TRBD1 (5 bases). Germline V gene sequence: CDR1 MDHEN, CDR2 SYDVKM. The length of the CDR3 is 14 residues. The V end lost 4 bases, the J end lost 5 bases, and 14 bases lay between the germline ends. The DNA of the CDR3 is TGTGCCAGCAGTTCCTACACGGGGGGTACTGAAGCTTTCTTT. Amino acids: CASSSYTGGTEAFF.

This rearrangement joins TRBV10-3 to TRBJ2-1; D is perhaps TRBD2 (7 bases). Germline values: CDR1 ENHRY, CDR2 SYGVKD. The CDR3 runs to 16 residues. Trimming cost V 2 bases and J 6 bases, with 17 bases left between them. CDR3 residues: CAISERGGMLGNEQFF. In nucleotides, the CDR3 is TGTGCCATCAGTGAGAGGGGGGGTATGTTGGGCAATGAGCAGTTCTTC.

The genes are TRBV27 and TRBJ2-7; TRBD2 matches at 7 bases. Germline CDR1 MNHEY, CDR2 SMNVEV (reference sequence). CDR3 size: 14 residues. The trim removed 3 bases at V and 3 bases at J, leaving 5 bases unmatched. The CDR3 region is CASSLEGGLYEQYF. In DNA form, the CDR3 reads TGTGCCAGCAGTTTGGAGGGAGGGCTCTACGAGCAGTACTTC.

The chain uses TRBV30 and TRBJ2-3; the match to TRBD2 covers 8 bases. Germline V gene sequence: CDR1 GTSNPN, CDR2 SVGIG (reference sequence). The CDR3 length is 16 residues. The V segment lost 0 bases and the J segment 0 bases; nucleotides outside the gene matches: 5. The CDR3 protein is CAWSVSSGGSTDTQYF. CDR3 in DNA: TGTGCCTGGAGTGTTTCTTCGGGAGGGAGCACAGATACGCAGTATTTT.